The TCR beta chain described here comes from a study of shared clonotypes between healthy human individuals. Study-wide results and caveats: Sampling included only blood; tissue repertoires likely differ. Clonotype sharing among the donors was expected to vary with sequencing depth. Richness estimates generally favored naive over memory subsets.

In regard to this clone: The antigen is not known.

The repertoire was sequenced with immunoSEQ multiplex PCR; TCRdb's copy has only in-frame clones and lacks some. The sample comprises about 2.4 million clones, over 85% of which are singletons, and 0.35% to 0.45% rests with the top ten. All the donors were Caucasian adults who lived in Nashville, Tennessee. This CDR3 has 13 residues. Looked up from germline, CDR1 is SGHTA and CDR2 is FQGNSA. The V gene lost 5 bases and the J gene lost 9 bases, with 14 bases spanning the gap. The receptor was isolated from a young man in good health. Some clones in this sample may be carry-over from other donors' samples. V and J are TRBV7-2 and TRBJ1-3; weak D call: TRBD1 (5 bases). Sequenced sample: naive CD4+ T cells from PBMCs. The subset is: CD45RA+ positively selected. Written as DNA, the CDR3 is TGTGCCAGCAGCCGTCCCGGGACCGGCACCATATATTTT. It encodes CASSRPGTGTIYF.